The clone carrying this T cell receptor beta chain has only one observation. Germline V lookup: CDR1 MDHEN, CDR2 SYDVKM. Trimming cost V 4 bases and J 2 bases, with 4 bases left between them. The CDR3 length is 12 residues. These data originate in a study of T cell clones after liver transplantation. Study information: Third-party-reactive TCRbeta sequences from pre-transplant mixed lymphocyte reactions served as antigen-independent comparators. HCV positivity affected three of eight recipients; the rest lacked autoimmune or viral indications.

Data came from immunoSEQ multiplex PCR; TCRdb stores just in-frame clones and leaves some out. The data contain 77,000 or so clones, approximately 80% of them singletons. The chain couples TRBV28 to TRBJ2-3; the D is unclear. The receptor's source is a human patient who received a liver transplant. Some of the T cells may derive from the graft donor. The specimen was CD4+ T cells from blood, collected 12 months after liver transplant. CDR3 coding DNA: TGTGCCAGCAGTTCCCCCACAGATACGCAGTATTTT. This sequence encodes CASSSPTDTQYF.